This entry lists 32 T cell receptor beta chains sequenced from one sample in a study of blood T cells in healthy people across ages (dated by TCRdb to the mid-2010s). Receptor libraries were prepared by 5' RACE. The sequencer was an Illumina HiSeq 2500. A second roughly 6 to 11 cycle PCR used a sample-barcoded 5' primer and a J-beta primer mix. TCRdb's own reprocessing of the public reads used fastp at Q25 and MiXCR and kept productive beta chains. Every entry covers one CDR3 protein and lists the most common genes and DNA from its rows. The sample table records some 1.4 million distinct CDR3 sequences; around 42% of these occur just once. The top ten clonotypes cover 7.9% of the sample. The sample was blood. The origin of the receptors is a woman aged 18-30 years in good health.

The chain links TRBV29-1 to TRBJ1-2; 11 bases agree with TRBD1. Germline V CDR1 and CDR2: SQVTM, ANQGSEA. The junction had 1 base not matched to a gene; V was cut back by 6 bases and J by 4 bases. This CDR3 is 12 amino acids long. CDR3 region: CSVGTGGYGYTF. CDR3 nucleotides: TGCAGCGTCGGGACAGGGGGCTATGGCTACACCTTC.

Note on this clonotype: Sequence at one end of the junction differs from germline and may be a read error. This rearrangement joins TRBV2 to TRBJ1-2, with D unresolved. From germline, CDR1 is SNHLY and CDR2 FYNNEI. The CDR3 loop spans 15 amino acids. CDR3 sequence: CTSSEEAGSNYGYTF. Here the CDR3 DNA reads TGTACCAGCAGTGAAGAGGCAGGATCTAACTATGGCTACACCTTC.

In the case of this clonotype: A read error may account for a junction end that differs from germline. CDR3 residues: CVSSPGLAGYEQYF. CDR3 nucleotide sequence: TGTGTCAGCTCACCGGGGCTAGCGGGCTACGAGCAGTACTTC. The chain has TRBV18 and TRBJ2-4, with 8 bases identical to TRBD2. The DNA matches TRBJ2-7 better at its end, which makes the J call doubtful. In germline, CDR1 is KGHSH, CDR2 LQKENI. The CDR3 runs to 14 residues.

The chain uses TRBV7-9 and TRBJ2-7; D is unresolved. Trimming removed 5 bases at V and 0 bases at J, with 17 bases between. This CDR3 spans 16 amino acids. The V gene's germline CDR1 is SEHNR and CDR2 FQNEAQ (reference sequence). DNA for the CDR3: TGTGCCAGCAGCCCTAAGGAGACAATGAGCTCCTACGAGCAGTACTTC. Protein: CASSPKETMSSYEQYF. Based on the CDR3 plus reference TRBV7-9 and TRBJ2-7, the full variable domain is DTGVSQNPRHKITKRGQNVTFRCDPISEHNRLYWYRQTLGQGPEFLTYFQNEAQLEKSRLLSDRFSAERPKGSFSTLEIQRTEQGDSAMYLCASSPKETMSSYEQYFGPGTRLTVT.

The chain uses TRBV10-2 and TRBJ1-2; D remains unclear. Trimming cost V 7 bases and J 2 bases, with 11 bases left between them. The germline V gene has CDR1 WSHSY and CDR2 SAAADI. CDR3 length equals 13 residues. CDR3 loop: CASTPTENYGYTF. DNA of the CDR3: TGCGCCAGCACCCCCACAGAAAACTATGGCTACACCTTC.

This clonotype was recorded a few times. The chain recombines TRBV14 with TRBJ2-1; D call uncertain. Germline CDR1 is SGHDN and CDR2 is FVKESK. The V and J ends lost 1 base and 5 bases respectively, with 9 bases between them. The CDR3 is 14 amino acids. The CDR3 nucleotides are TGTGCCAGCAGCCAAGTTTTCCTGAACAATGAGCAGTTCTTC. It is translated as CASSQVFLNNEQFF.

This clonotype has only one observation. The chain carries TRBV11-2 and TRBJ2-1; D not resolved. This CDR3 has 16 residues. The V gene's germline CDR1 is SGHAT and CDR2 FQNNGV. Trimming pared 6 bases from V and 3 bases from J, leaving 18 bases between. The CDR3 sequence is CASSQKTALGYNEQFF. The CDR3 region has the DNA TGTGCCAGCAGTCAAAAGACTGCACTTGGCTACAATGAGCAGTTCTTC.

In its sample, this clonotype was seen a few times. The gene calls are TRBV6-2 or TRBV6-3 and TRBJ2-7; a possible D gene is TRBD2 (5 bases). The CDR3 extends over 15 amino acids. Germline-derived CDR1 and CDR2 are MNHEY and SVGEGT. V dropped 4 bases and J dropped 1 base, with 14 bases sitting between them. CDR3 in DNA: TGTGCCAGCAGTTCCGGTGGGAGATCTTCCTACGAGCAGTACTTC. It codes for CASSSGGRSSYEQYF.

The chain carries TRBV6-2 or TRBV6-3 and TRBJ1-1; D remains ambiguous. Looked up from germline, CDR1 is MNHEY and CDR2 is SVGEGT. The V gene lost 2 bases and the J gene lost 6 bases, with 7 bases spanning the gap. The CDR3 is 12 amino acids. CDR3 residues: CASSYVRSEAFF. The CDR3 bases are TGTGCCAGCAGTTACGTGAGATCTGAAGCTTTCTTT.

Only one count was recorded for this clonotype. V gene TRBV2 combines with J gene TRBJ1-5, with 7 bases that match TRBD1. With 1 base clipped from V and 6 bases from J, the junction kept 3 bases outside the gene matches. The CDR3 consists of 14 residues. The germline CDR1 and CDR2 sequences are SNHLY and FYNNEI. The CDR3 DNA is TGTGCCAGCAGTGAAGAGGGGGCTGGTCAGCCCCAGCATTTT. This translates into CASSEEGAGQPQHF.

This clonotype has a handful of counts. This chain uses TRBV6-5 with TRBJ2-3; no clear D. With 7 bases removed from V and 8 bases from J, the gap between germline ends came to 16 bases. Germline V lookup: CDR1 MNHEY, CDR2 SVGAGI. The CDR3 length is 13 residues. CDR3 loop: CASILAGSGTQYF. The CDR3 DNA reads as TGTGCCAGCATCCTCGCCGGTTCGGGTACGCAGTATTTT.

The chain combines TRBV7-2 with TRBJ1-6; D ambiguous. Germline V lookup: CDR1 SGHTA, CDR2 FQGNSA. The CDR3 extends over 13 amino acids. V was trimmed by 6 bases and J by 12 bases, leaving 15 bases between them. CDR3 DNA sequence: TGTGCCAGCAGTTTGATCCTTTTAGGACCCCTCCACTTT. Its translation is CASSLILLGPLHF.

The chain has TRBV7-2 and TRBJ1-2; no firm D call. The CDR3 is 16 residues long. Germline CDR1 and CDR2: SGHTA and FQGNSA. The V end was cut by 1 base, the J end by 0 bases, with 12 bases between. The CDR3 sequence is CASSLGAGKANYGYTF. CDR3 DNA: TGTGCCAGCAGCTTAGGTGCGGGAAAAGCTAACTATGGCTACACCTTC.

This clonotype occurred a few times. The chain employs TRBV7-9 and TRBJ1-2; no clear D gene. Germline CDR1 and CDR2: SEHNR and FQNEAQ (reference sequence). Between the trimmed V and J ends, which lost 5 bases and 5 bases, there was a span of 12 bases. This CDR3 has 13 amino acids. CDR3: CASSPNVAYGYTF. DNA of the CDR3: TGTGCCAGCAGCCCAAATGTGGCATATGGCTACACCTTC.

This clonotype showed up just a few times. The chain couples TRBV6-1 to TRBJ1-2; D uncertain. CDR1 and CDR2 (germline): MNHNS, SASEGT. Trimming cost V 5 bases and J 8 bases, with 15 bases left between them. The CDR3 sequence is 13 residues long. CDR3 sequence: CASSPWGTSGYTF. CDR3 DNA: TGTGCCAGCAGTCCTTGGGGTACCTCGGGCTACACCTTC.

The chain uses TRBV3-1 and TRBJ1-2; 7 nucleotides agree with TRBD1. The germline CDR1 and CDR2 sequences are LGHDT and YNNKEL (reference sequence). The CDR3 sequence is 15 residues long. After removal of 2 bases from V and 2 bases from J, the junction contained 5 bases not matched to a gene. CDR3 sequence: CASSQSTQGNYGYTF. The CDR3 nucleotides read TGTGCCAGCAGCCAATCGACACAGGGGAACTATGGCTACACCTTC.

The chain combines TRBV6-1 with TRBJ2-5; no definite D call. This CDR3 region has 14 residues. Germline CDR1 and CDR2: MNHNS and SASEGT. The V gene lost 4 bases and the J gene lost 5 bases, with 14 bases spanning the gap. CDR3 region: CASSAPGTVETQYF. DNA for the CDR3: TGTGCCAGCAGTGCACCGGGCACAGTGGAGACCCAGTACTTC.

This clonotype was counted a few times. V and J are TRBV7-9 and TRBJ2-7; a possible D gene is TRBD1 (6 bases). CDR1 is SEHNR and CDR2 is FQNEAQ in the germline V gene (reference sequence). The ends were cut back, 6 bases at V and 5 bases at J, with 17 bases in the middle. The CDR3 is 14 residues long. The CDR3 region has the DNA TGTGCCAGCAGTAAACAGGGCGTCTGGAACGAGCAGTACTTC. It encodes CASSKQGVWNEQYF.

This clonotype has more than one count but fewer than ten. For the CDR3, the DNA is TGTGCCAGCAGCCTAGAACAATTTCCGGGGGAAGGCTACACCTTC. This codes for CASSLEQFPGEGYTF. V is TRBV7-8 and J is TRBJ1-2, with D tentatively TRBD1 (5 bases). Trimming shortened V by 5 bases and J by 8 bases, and 21 bases separated the two germline ends. Germline V gives CDR1 SGHVS, CDR2 FQNEAQ. The CDR3 contains 15 residues.

This clonotype was observed a few times. The chain couples TRBV21-1 to TRBJ2-7; the table's D gene call, TRBD1, was not cross checked with the DNA. TRBV21-1 is assigned pseudogene status. The CDR3 contains 14 residues. DNA of the CDR3: TGTGCCAGCTTCCCAGGACAGGGGACCTACGAGCAGTACTTC. It is translated as CASFPGQGTYEQYF.

This sequence joins TRBV12-3 or TRBV12-4 and TRBJ2-1; 8 bases agree with TRBD2. The ends lost 7 bases at V and 10 bases at J; junction bases unmatched: 6. The CDR3 is made up of 12 amino acids. CDR3 residues: CASTSRGGEQFF. In DNA, the CDR3 is TGTGCCAGCACCTCCCGGGGGGGCGAGCAGTTCTTC.

The chain uses TRBV18 and TRBJ2-3; D not resolved. V was pared by 4 bases and J by 4 bases, with 15 bases between. This CDR3 comprises 15 residues. Germline CDR1 is KGHSH and CDR2 is LQKENI. The CDR3 here is CASSLRSTGADTQYF. The CDR3 DNA is TGTGCCAGCTCACTTCGGTCAACCGGAGCAGATACGCAGTATTTT.

This chain connects TRBV20-1 to TRBJ2-5; D gene uncertain. Trimming left V 5 bases short and J 1 base short, with 17 bases between. The CDR3 loop spans 15 amino acids. Germline lookup yields CDR1 DFQATT and CDR2 SNEGSKA (reference sequence). The DNA for the CDR3 is TGCAGTGCTGAGCCTGCTCAGACGAGCCAAGAGACCCAGTACTTC. It translates to CSAEPAQTSQETQYF.

The chain recombines TRBV6-1 with TRBJ1-2; a weak D match, TRBD1 (5 bases). Germline V gene lookup returns CDR1 MNHNS and CDR2 SASEGT. Trimming removed 0 bases at V and 3 bases at J, with 11 bases between. This CDR3 comprises 15 residues. CDR3 sequence reads: CASSEAGAGHYGYTF. The CDR3 DNA sequence: TGTGCCAGCAGTGAAGCAGGGGCAGGCCACTATGGCTACACCTTC.

This clonotype has more than one count but fewer than ten. The chain links TRBV7-9 to TRBJ1-6; TRBD1 aligns across 7 bases. J gave up 6 bases and V 2 bases, and 4 bases lay outside the gene matches. This CDR3 contains 15 residues. Per germline, CDR1 SEHNR and CDR2 FQNEAQ (reference sequence). The CDR3 nucleotides read TGTGCCAGCAGCTTACGGACAGGATTTAATTCACCCCTCCACTTT. It codes for CASSLRTGFNSPLHF.

CDR3 loop: CAWSGQGDHEQYF. The CDR3 nucleotides read TGTGCCTGGAGCGGACAGGGAGACCACGAGCAGTACTTC. V usage is TRBV30 and J usage is TRBJ2-7; 8 bases line up with TRBD1. V lost 3 bases to trimming and J lost 5 bases; unmatched junction nucleotides: 6. This CDR3 contains 13 residues. Per the germline V gene, CDR1 is GTSNPN and CDR2 is SVGIG (reference sequence).

This clonotype was observed a single time. The genes are TRBV18 and TRBJ1-5; the match to TRBD1 covers 8 bases. The CDR3 runs to 19 residues. Looked up from germline, CDR1 is KGHSH and CDR2 is LQKENI. V was pared by 4 bases and J by 1 base, with 15 bases of the junction left unmatched. In DNA form, the CDR3 reads TGTGCCAGCTCACTAAGGACAGGGAAGGAAGGTAGGAGCAATCAGCCCCAGCATTTT. Amino acids: CASSLRTGKEGRSNQPQHF.

The chain joins TRBV11-2 to TRBJ1-1, with D perhaps TRBD1 (6 bases). The V end was cut by 5 bases, the J end by 6 bases, with 19 bases between. The CDR3 sequence is 15 residues long. Germline V gives CDR1 SGHAT, CDR2 FQNNGV. CDR3 DNA sequence: TGTGCCAGCAGCGGGATGATGGGGGCGATCTCTGAAGCTTTCTTT. It is translated as CASSGMMGAISEAFF. The complete variable domain, with remaining parts taken from reference TRBV11-2 and TRBJ1-1, reads EAGVAQSPRYKIIEKRQSVAFWCNPISGHATLYWYQQILGQGPKLLIQFQNNGVVDDSQLPKDRFSAERLKGVDSTLKIQPAKLEDSAVYLCASSGMMGAISEAFFGQGTRLTVV.

V and J are TRBV2 and TRBJ2-3; 7 bases fit TRBD2. V dropped 8 bases and J dropped 6; count of bases not matched to a gene: 14. This CDR3 has 15 residues. Germline lookup yields CDR1 SNHLY and CDR2 FYNNEI. DNA of the CDR3: TGTGCCAGCCATAGGGCTAGCGGTGAATTGGATACGCAGTATTTT. Translation: CASHRASGELDTQYF.

This chain links TRBV5-1 with TRBJ2-3; 10 bases line up with TRBD2. CDR1 SGHRS and CDR2 YFSETQ come from the germline V gene. Trimming cost V 0 bases and J 6 bases; bases outside gene matches: 10. This CDR3 spans 17 amino acids. The CDR3 DNA follows: TGCGCCAGCAGCTTGGTTGCTAGCGGGAGTGGCGGTGATACGCAGTATTTT. This translates into CASSLVASGSGGDTQYF.

This clonotype was picked up a small number of times. The chain recombines TRBV10-3 with TRBJ2-3, with TRBD1 matching 7 bases. The length of the CDR3 is 15 residues. Looked up from germline, CDR1 is ENHRY and CDR2 is SYGVKD. Unmatched junction bases numbered 6, after V lost 6 bases and J lost 0 bases. The CDR3 is CAISNQTGSTDTQYF. CDR3 sequence (DNA): TGTGCCATCAGCAACCAGACAGGGAGCACAGATACGCAGTATTTT.

This clonotype was seen more than once but under ten times. V gene TRBV28 combines with J gene TRBJ1-5; 9 bases are a match to TRBD1. The germline gives CDR1 MDHEN, CDR2 SYDVKM. The CDR3 covers 17 residues. With V trimmed by 6 bases and J by 0 bases, 9 bases remained unmatched. The CDR3 loop reads CASRRGQGSYSNQPQHF. The CDR3 DNA follows: TGTGCCAGCAGACGAGGACAGGGGTCCTATAGCAATCAGCCCCAGCATTTT.